This is a list of T cell receptor beta chains from one sample in a study of CD8 T cells in Susac syndrome. Each CDR3 protein gets one entry after TCRdb re-called the immunoSEQ multiplex PCR reads with MiXCR. The sample contains about 110,000 distinct CDR3 sequences, less than 97% of which appear only once. Sample: CD4+ T cells from PBMCs. The receptors here all came from a human donor in good health. Each CDR3 is given with its conserved first and last residue. D genes are given only for firm matches. Not every row has a clone size; where given, it reads once, few, many or a size class.

J gene: TRBJ2-1; V gene: TRBV30; D gene: .; clone size: .; CDR3 DNA: TGTGCCTGGACACGGGGGGACAGAACGATTAGTGGGCAGTTCTTC; CDR3 protein: CAWTRGDRTISGQFF
J gene: TRBJ2-5; V gene: TRBV19; D gene: .; clone size: .; CDR3 DNA: TGTGCCAGTAGTTCCAAGGACATGCTCCAAGAGACCCAGTACTTC; CDR3 protein: CASSSKDMLQETQYF
J gene: TRBJ1-4; V gene: TRBV12-3/TRBV12-4; D gene: .; clone size: .; CDR3 DNA: TGTGCCAGCAGTTCCTCGGCCTTCGCAACTAATGAAAAACTGTTTTTT; CDR3 protein: CASSSSAFATNEKLFF
J gene: TRBJ2-5; V gene: TRBV20-1; D gene: .; clone size: .; CDR3 DNA: TGCAGCGCAGACAGTGGGTACCAAGAGACCCAGTACTTC; CDR3 protein: CSADSGYQETQYF
J gene: TRBJ2-5; V gene: TRBV9; D gene: TRBD2; clone size: .; CDR3 DNA: TGTGCCAGCAGCGTAGGAGGTAGCGGGAGATTCGGAGAGACCCAGTACTTC; CDR3 protein: CASSVGGSGRFGETQYF
J gene: TRBJ2-2; V gene: TRBV7-2; D gene: TRBD2; clone size: .; CDR3 DNA: TGTGCCAGCAGCTCCCGCCAAGCGGGAGTGGGTGGGGAGCTGTTTTTT; CDR3 protein: CASSSRQAGVGGELFF
J gene: TRBJ2-5; V gene: TRBV14; D gene: TRBD2; clone size: .; CDR3 DNA: TGTGCCAGCAGCCAAGATCGGGGGGTTTCACAAGAGACCCAGTACTTC; CDR3 protein: CASSQDRGVSQETQYF
J gene: TRBJ2-7; V gene: TRBV18; D gene: .; clone size: few; CDR3 DNA: TGTGCCAGCTCACCGGTGGCAGGGGGAGGCGAGCAGTACTTC; CDR3 protein: CASSPVAGGGEQYF
J gene: TRBJ1-2; V gene: TRBV29-1; D gene: .; clone size: .; CDR3 DNA: TGCAGCGTTGAAAGGGTCTATGGCTACACCTTC; CDR3 protein: CSVERVYGYTF
J gene: TRBJ2-2; V gene: TRBV11-3; D gene: TRBD1; clone size: .; CDR3 DNA: TGTGCCAGCAGCTCGGACAGGGCCACCGGGGAGCTGTTTTTT; CDR3 protein: CASSSDRATGELFF
J gene: TRBJ2-1; V gene: TRBV29-1; D gene: .; clone size: once; CDR3 DNA: TGCAGCGTTGGGCGGACAGTAAACAATGAGCAGTTCTTC; CDR3 protein: CSVGRTVNNEQFF
J gene: TRBJ1-5; V gene: TRBV19; D gene: TRBD1; clone size: .; CDR3 DNA: TGTGCCAGTAGACGCGACAGGGGGAGTCAGCCCCAGCATTTT; CDR3 protein: CASRRDRGSQPQHF